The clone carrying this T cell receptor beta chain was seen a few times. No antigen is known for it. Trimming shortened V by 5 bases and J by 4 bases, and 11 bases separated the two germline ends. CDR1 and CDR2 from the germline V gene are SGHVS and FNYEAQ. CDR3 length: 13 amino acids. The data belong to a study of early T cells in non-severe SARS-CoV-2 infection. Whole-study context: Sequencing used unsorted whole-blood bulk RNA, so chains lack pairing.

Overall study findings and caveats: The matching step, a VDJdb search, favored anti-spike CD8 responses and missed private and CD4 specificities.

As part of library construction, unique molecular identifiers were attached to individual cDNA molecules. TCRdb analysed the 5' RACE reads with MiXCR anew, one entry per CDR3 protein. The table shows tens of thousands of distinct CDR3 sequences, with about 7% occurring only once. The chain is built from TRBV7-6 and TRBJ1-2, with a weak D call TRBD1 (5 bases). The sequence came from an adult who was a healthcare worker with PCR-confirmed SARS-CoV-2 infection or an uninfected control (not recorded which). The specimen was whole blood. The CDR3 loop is CASSQGVGYGYTF. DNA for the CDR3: TGTGCCAGCAGCCAGGGTGTCGGCTATGGCTACACCTTC.